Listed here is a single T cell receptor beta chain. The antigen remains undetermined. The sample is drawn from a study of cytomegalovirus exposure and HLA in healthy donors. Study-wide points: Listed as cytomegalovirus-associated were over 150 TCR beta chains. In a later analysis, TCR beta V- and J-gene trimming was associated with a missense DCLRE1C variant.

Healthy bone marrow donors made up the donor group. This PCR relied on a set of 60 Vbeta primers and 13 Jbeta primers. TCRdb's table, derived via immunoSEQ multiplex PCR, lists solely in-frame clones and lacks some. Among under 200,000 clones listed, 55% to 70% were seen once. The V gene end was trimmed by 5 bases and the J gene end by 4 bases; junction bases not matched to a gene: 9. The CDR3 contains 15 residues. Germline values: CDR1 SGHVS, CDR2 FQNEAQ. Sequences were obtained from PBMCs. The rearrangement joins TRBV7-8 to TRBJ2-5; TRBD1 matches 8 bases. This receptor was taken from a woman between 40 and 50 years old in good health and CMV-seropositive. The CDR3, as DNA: TGTGCCAGCAGCCACATGACAGGGGTGATAGAGACCCAGTACTTC. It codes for CASSHMTGVIETQYF.